Described below is a single TCR beta chain sequence and its context. What it recognizes is unknown. With template switching, a universal primer site was added, and the cDNA carried unique molecular identifiers. TCRdb independently ran MiXCR on the 5' RACE reads; one entry per CDR3 protein. The sample yields about 500,000 distinct CDR3 sequences, approximately 15% seen once. The data were taken from a study of identical twins. Study-wide findings and caveats: Out-of-frame alpha sequences common to twins were enriched for low generation probability. In beta out-of-frame sequences, the excess sharing between twins was weaker. Memory repertoires lacked the insertion deficit that abundant cord blood beta clonotypes showed.

V shed 6 bases, J shed 7 bases, and the junction held 1 base outside the gene matches. The CDR3 runs 11 residues. The germline CDR1 and CDR2 sequences are SQVTM and ANQGSEA. These same records also appear under a second study, on yellow fever vaccine responses in identical twins.

This sequence originates from a woman between 18 and 29 years old in good health. This chain uses TRBV29-1 with TRBJ2-1; 9 bases map to TRBD1. The specimen sequenced was CD4+ T cells sorted from blood. The CDR3 coding sequence is TGCAGCGTCGGACAGGGGAATGAGCAGTTCTTC. Its protein product is CSVGQGNEQFF.